These T cell receptor beta chains were read from a single sample in a study of T cell responses to AZD1222 COVID-19 vaccine. Assay used: immunoSEQ multiplex PCR; TCRdb lists only in-frame clones, some missing. Here the sample spans about 94,000 clones, around 90% being singletons. Sequenced material: peripheral blood, taken on day 0 of AZD1222 vaccination. All receptors derive from an adult in good health. Both conserved end residues are part of each CDR3. The D gene is left open where the match is weak. Clone size is stated in some rows and not others, as once, few, many or a class when expanded.

d_call	j_call	clone_size	v_call	cdr3_nt	cdr3_aa
TRBD2	TRBJ2-5	once	TRBV27	TGTGCCAGCAGTTCCAAACCTCTAGCGGGGGGGCGAGAGACCCAGTACTTC	CASSSKPLAGGRETQYF
TRBD2	TRBJ2-5	.	TRBV28	TGTGCCAGCAGATCGCTAGCGGGGGAGTACTTC	CASRSLAGEYF
TRBD2	TRBJ2-1	.	TRBV11-3	TGTGCCAGCAGCTTAGGTGCGGGGGGGGCCGGTGGTGAGCAGTTCTTC	CASSLGAGGAGGEQFF
.	TRBJ1-5	.	TRBV13	TGTGCCAGCAGCATCCAGGGACCGAATCAGCCCCAGCATTTT	CASSIQGPNQPQHF
.	TRBJ2-5	.	TRBV2	TGTGCCAGCAAGGGACAAGAGACCCAGTACTTC	CASKGQETQYF
.	TRBJ2-3	.	TRBV9	TGTGCCAGCAGCGTAGAAGAAGATACGCAGTATTTT	CASSVEEDTQYF
.	TRBJ1-3	once	TRBV15	TGTGCCACCAGCAGGGGGGGTTCCTCTGGAAACACCATATATTTT	CATSRGGSSGNTIYF
.	TRBJ2-7	.	TRBV9	TGTGCCAGCAGCCAGGGCTACGAGCAGTACTTC	CASSQGYEQYF
.	TRBJ1-4	.	TRBV6-5	TGTGCCAGCAGTTACTCGAGAGAGTCCTGGGAAAAACTGTTTTTT	CASSYSRESWEKLFF
TRBD1	TRBJ1-2	.	TRBV27	TGTGCCAGCAGCCGCGGACAGGTCGATATTCGTGGCTACACCTTC	CASSRGQVDIRGYTF
TRBD1	TRBJ1-6	few	TRBV30	TGTGCCTACCTAACCCCGGGACAGCTTAATAATTCACCCCTCCACTTT	CAYLTPGQLNNSPLHF
.	TRBJ2-3	.	TRBV3-1/TRBV3-2	TGTGCCAGCAGCATATGGGCTCCCATGCAAGATACGCAGTATTTT	CASSIWAPMQDTQYF
TRBD2	TRBJ2-2	medium-sized	TRBV6-2/TRBV6-3	TGTGCCAGCAGTTACGGGTCGGGTCTAGCGGGTACCGGGGAGCTGTTTTTT	CASSYGSGLAGTGELFF
.	TRBJ1-1	.	TRBV9	TGTGCCAGCAGCGTAACCCATGGGGGGGCCACTGAAGCTTTCTTT	CASSVTHGGATEAFF
.	TRBJ2-7	.	TRBV18	TGTGCCAGCTCACCCGGGACAAGCTCCTACGAGCAGTACTTC	CASSPGTSSYEQYF
.	TRBJ2-1	.	TRBV30	TGTGCCTGGAGTTTCCCGGGAAAACCATACAATGAGCAGTTCTTC	CAWSFPGKPYNEQFF
TRBD1	TRBJ2-7	.	TRBV27	TGTGCCAGCAGTTTAGGGGACAGGGTCGAGCAGTACTTC	CASSLGDRVEQYF
TRBD1	TRBJ1-2	.	TRBV19	TGTGCCAGTAGTATACAGGGGGCGACTAGTGGCTACACCTTC	CASSIQGATSGYTF
.	TRBJ2-5	.	TRBV3-1/TRBV3-2	TGTGCCAGCAGCCGAAACTCGGGGGCAAAAGAGACCCAGTACTTC	CASSRNSGAKETQYF
.	TRBJ2-3	once	TRBV3-1/TRBV3-2	TGTGCCAGCAGCCCTACGAGTGGAACTAGCACAGATACGCAGTATTTT	CASSPTSGTSTDTQYF
.	TRBJ2-7	.	TRBV5-8	TGTGCCAGCAGCCCCTACATGGGGAACAACGAGCAGTACTTC	CASSPYMGNNEQYF
.	TRBJ1-2	.	TRBV3-1/TRBV3-2	TGTGCCAGCAGCCAAGATTTGGGTTTCGCTGGCTACACCTTC	CASSQDLGFAGYTF
.	TRBJ1-3	.	TRBV5-8	TGTGCCAGCAGCTTTTTCGGGGCGGCTGGAAACACCATATATTTT	CASSFFGAAGNTIYF
.	TRBJ2-7	.	TRBV7-9	TGTGCCAGCAGCTTAGCTTTAGGGTTCGTCCACGAGCAGTACTTC	CASSLALGFVHEQYF
.	TRBJ1-4	few	TRBV6-1	TGTGCCAGCAGTGAAGGTCTGTCCAGGACCTATAGAGAGGAAAAACTGTTTTTT	CASSEGLSRTYREEKLFF
.	TRBJ1-3	.	TRBV29-1	TGCAGCGTAACTTGGGTTCGGGGGTCGAGAAACACCATATATTTT	CSVTWVRGSRNTIYF
.	TRBJ2-1	.	TRBV2	TGTGCCAGCAGTGAAGAAGGGGGTATGAGGAATGAGCAGTTCTTC	CASSEEGGMRNEQFF
.	TRBJ1-1	once	TRBV25-1	TGTGCCAGCAGTAGACTCATGAACACTGAAGCTTTCTTT	CASSRLMNTEAFF
.	TRBJ1-3	.	TRBV15	TGTGCCACCAGCAGGAAACCGCAGGGCTCTGGAAACACCATATATTTT	CATSRKPQGSGNTIYF